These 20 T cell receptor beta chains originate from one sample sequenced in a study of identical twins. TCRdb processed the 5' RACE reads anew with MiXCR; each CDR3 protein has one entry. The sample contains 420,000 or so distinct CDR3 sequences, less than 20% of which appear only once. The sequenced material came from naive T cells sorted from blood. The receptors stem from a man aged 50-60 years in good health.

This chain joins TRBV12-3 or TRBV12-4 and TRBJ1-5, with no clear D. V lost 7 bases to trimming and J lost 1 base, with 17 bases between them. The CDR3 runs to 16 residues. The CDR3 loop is CASNDHPGLSNQPQHF. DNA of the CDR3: TGTGCCAGCAATGACCACCCGGGATTGAGCAATCAGCCCCAGCATTTT.

The CDR3 loop is CSARGRETFIDYGYTF. DNA of the CDR3: TGCAGTGCTAGAGGGAGGGAGACATTCATTGACTATGGCTACACCTTC. This sequence joins TRBV20-1 and TRBJ1-2, with D unclear. The V and J ends lost 1 base and 3 bases respectively, with 18 bases between them. Germline loops: CDR1 DFQATT, CDR2 SNEGSKA (reference sequence). This CDR3 has 16 amino acids.

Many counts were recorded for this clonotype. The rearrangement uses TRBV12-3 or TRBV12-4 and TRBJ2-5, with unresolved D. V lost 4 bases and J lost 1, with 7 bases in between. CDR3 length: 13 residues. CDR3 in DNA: TGTGCCAGCAGTTCCAGACGCCAAGAGACCCAGTACTTC. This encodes CASSSRRQETQYF.

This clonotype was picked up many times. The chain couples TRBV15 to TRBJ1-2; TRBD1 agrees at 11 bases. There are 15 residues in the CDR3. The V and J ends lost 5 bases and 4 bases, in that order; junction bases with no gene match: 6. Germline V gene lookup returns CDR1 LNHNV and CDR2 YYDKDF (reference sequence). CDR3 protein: CATSPPGQGGYGYTF. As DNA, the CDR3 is TGTGCCACCAGCCCCCCGGGACAGGGGGGCTATGGCTACACCTTC. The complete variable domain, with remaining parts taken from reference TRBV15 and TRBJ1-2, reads DAMVIQNPRYQVTQFGKPVTLSCSQTLNHNVMYWYQQKSSQAPKLLFHYYDKDFNNEADTPDNFQSRRPNTSFCFLDIRSPGLGDTAMYLCATSPPGQGGYGYTFGSGTRLTVV.

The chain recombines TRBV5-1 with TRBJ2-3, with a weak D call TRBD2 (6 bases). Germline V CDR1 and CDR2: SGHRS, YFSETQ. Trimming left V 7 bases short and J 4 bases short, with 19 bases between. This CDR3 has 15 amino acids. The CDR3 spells CASCPEGIVSDTQYF. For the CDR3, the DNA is TGCGCCAGCTGCCCGGAGGGGATTGTGTCAGATACGCAGTATTTT.

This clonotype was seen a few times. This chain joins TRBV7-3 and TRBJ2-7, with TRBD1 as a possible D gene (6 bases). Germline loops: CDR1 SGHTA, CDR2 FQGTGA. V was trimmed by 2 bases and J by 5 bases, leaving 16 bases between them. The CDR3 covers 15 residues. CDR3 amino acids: CASSLGGRGSDEQYF. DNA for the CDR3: TGTGCCAGCAGCTTAGGTGGCAGGGGTAGTGACGAGCAGTACTTC.

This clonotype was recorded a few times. The CDR3 loop reads CASSLAAGGQETQYF. CDR3 nucleotides: TGTGCCAGCAGCTTAGCGGCGGGGGGGCAAGAGACCCAGTACTTC. The chain has TRBV7-2 and TRBJ2-5; 9 nucleotides line up with TRBD2. The germline gives CDR1 SGHTA, CDR2 FQGNSA. This CDR3 spans 15 amino acids. Trimming took 0 bases from V and 2 from J; bases not matched to a gene: 1.

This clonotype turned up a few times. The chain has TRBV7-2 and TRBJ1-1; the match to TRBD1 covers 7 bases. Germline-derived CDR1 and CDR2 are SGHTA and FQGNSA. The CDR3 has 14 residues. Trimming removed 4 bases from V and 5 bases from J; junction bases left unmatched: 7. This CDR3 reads CASSSPQGWTEAFF. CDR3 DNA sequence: TGTGCCAGCAGCTCCCCACAGGGGTGGACTGAAGCTTTCTTT.

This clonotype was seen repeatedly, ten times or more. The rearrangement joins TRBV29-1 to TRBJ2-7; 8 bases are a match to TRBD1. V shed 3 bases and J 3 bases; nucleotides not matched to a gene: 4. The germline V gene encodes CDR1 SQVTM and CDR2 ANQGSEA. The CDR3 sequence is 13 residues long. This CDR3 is CSVDTGQGYEQYF. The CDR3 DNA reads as TGCAGCGTTGATACAGGACAGGGCTACGAGCAGTACTTC.

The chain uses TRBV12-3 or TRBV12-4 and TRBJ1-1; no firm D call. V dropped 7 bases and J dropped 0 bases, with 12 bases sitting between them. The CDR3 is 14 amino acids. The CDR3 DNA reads TGTGCCAGCACCCTAAGTTGGCTGAACACTGAAGCTTTCTTT. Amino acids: CASTLSWLNTEAFF.

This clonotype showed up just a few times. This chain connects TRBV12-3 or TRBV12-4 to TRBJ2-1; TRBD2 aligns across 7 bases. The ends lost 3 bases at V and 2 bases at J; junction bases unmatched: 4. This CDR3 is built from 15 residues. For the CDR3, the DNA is TGTGCCAGCAGTTTTGCAGCGGGGCCCTACAATGAGCAGTTCTTC. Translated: CASSFAAGPYNEQFF.

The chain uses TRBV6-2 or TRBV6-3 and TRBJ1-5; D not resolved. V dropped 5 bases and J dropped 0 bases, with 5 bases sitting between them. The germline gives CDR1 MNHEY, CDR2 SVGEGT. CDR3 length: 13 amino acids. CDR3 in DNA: TGTGCCAGCAGTATTAGTAGCAATCAGCCCCAGCATTTT. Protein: CASSISSNQPQHF.

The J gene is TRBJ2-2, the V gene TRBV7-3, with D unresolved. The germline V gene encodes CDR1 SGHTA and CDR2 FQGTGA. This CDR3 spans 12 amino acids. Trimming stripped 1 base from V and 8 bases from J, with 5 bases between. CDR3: CASSLKSGELFF. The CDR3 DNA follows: TGTGCCAGCAGCTTAAAGTCAGGGGAGCTGTTTTTT.

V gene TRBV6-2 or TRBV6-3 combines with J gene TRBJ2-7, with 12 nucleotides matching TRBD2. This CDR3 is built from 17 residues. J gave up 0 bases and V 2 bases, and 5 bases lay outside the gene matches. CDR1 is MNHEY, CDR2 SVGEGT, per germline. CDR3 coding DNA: TGTGCCAGCAGTTACCCACTAGCGGGGGGCAGCTCCTACGAGCAGTACTTC. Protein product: CASSYPLAGGSSYEQYF.

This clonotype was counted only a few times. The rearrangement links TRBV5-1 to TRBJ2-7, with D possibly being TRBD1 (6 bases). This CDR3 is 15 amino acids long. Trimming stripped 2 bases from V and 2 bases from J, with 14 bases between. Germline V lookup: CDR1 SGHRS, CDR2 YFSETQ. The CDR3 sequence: CASSFSRQAPYEQYF. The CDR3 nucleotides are TGCGCCAGCAGCTTTAGCCGACAGGCACCCTACGAGCAGTACTTC. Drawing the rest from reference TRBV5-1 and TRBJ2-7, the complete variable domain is KAGVTQTPRYLIKTRGQQVTLSCSPISGHRSVSWYQQTPGQGLQFLFEYFSETQRNKGNFPGRFSGRQFSNSRSEMNVSTLELGDSALYLCASSFSRQAPYEQYFGPGTRLTVT.

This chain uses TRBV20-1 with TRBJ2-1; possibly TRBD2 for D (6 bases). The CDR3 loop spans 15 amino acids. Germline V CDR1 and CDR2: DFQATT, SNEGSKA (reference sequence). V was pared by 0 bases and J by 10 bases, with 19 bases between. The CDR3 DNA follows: TGCAGTGCTAGAGATCTGCGGGCCCCACGGGGGGAGCAGTTCTTC. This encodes CSARDLRAPRGEQFF.

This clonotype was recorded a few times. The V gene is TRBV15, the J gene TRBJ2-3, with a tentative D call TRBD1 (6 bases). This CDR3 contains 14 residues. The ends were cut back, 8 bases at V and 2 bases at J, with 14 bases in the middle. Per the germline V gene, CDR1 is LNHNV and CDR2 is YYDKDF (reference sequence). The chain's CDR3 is CATRVGTNTDTQYF. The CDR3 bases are TGTGCCACCCGCGTTGGGACAAACACAGATACGCAGTATTTT.

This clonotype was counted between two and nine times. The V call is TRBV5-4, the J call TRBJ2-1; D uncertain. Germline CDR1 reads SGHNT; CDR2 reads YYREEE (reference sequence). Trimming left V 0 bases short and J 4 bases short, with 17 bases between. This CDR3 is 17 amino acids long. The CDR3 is CASSLGYRGRNYNEQFF. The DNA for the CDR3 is TGTGCCAGCAGCTTGGGTTACCGAGGCAGAAATTACAATGAGCAGTTCTTC.

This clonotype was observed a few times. CDR3 coding DNA: TGCGCCAGCAGCCGGACAGGGGGCCTCGGGGAGCTGTTTTTT. Protein product: CASSRTGGLGELFF. The chain has TRBV4-1 and TRBJ2-2, with TRBD1 identical over 11 bases. CDR3 length: 14 amino acids. Germline V lookup: CDR1 MGHRA, CDR2 YSYEKL. With 4 bases clipped from V and 7 bases from J, the junction kept 2 bases outside the gene matches.

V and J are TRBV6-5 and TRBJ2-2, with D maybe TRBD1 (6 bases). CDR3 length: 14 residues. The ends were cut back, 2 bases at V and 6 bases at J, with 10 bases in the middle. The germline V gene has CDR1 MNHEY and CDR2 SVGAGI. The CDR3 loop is CASSYGTNPGELFF. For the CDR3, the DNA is TGTGCCAGCAGTTACGGGACAAATCCCGGGGAGCTGTTTTTT.